The rows below give T cell receptor beta chains drawn from one sample of a study of response to subunit inactivated influenza vaccine. One entry per CDR3 protein, called by TCRdb with MiXCR from the RT-PCR reads. The sample includes 650,000 to 800,000 distinct CDR3 sequences, 11% to 15% seen only once; the top ten take 5.5% to 8%. Here the sequenced sample was PBMCs from blood, taken less than 15 days before vaccination. The source of these receptors is a man aged 50-59 years who received an inactivated influenza vaccine. Each CDR3 is given with its conserved first and last residue. D genes are given only for firm matches. Size values are once, few and many counts, or a class for expanded clones, and some rows have none.

size	V	length	D	J	CDR3
NA	TRBV3-1	17	TRBD2	TRBJ2-2	CASSQLAGGPATGELFF
few	TRBV20-1	17	TRBD2	TRBJ2-3	CSARGGLAGGHTDTQYF
few	TRBV7-9	17	NA	TRBJ2-1	CASSFGRPSEGGNEQFF
few	TRBV10-3	17	TRBD2	TRBJ2-3	CAIRGTSGRSRTDTQYF
NA	TRBV20-1	17	TRBD2	TRBJ2-5	CSARGNIAGVRAETQYF
NA	TRBV3-1	17	TRBD1	TRBJ1-6	CASSQNARGYHNSPLHF
NA	TRBV9	14	TRBD1	TRBJ1-6	CASSVGQLNSPLHF
NA	TRBV25-1	14	TRBD1	TRBJ1-2	CASSGGGRRDGYTF
NA	TRBV5-6	15	NA	TRBJ2-1	CASSLMFQGRNEQFF
NA	TRBV6-2/TRBV6-3	14	NA	TRBJ2-5	CASRVTAIQETQYF
many	TRBV20-1	12	NA	TRBJ1-5	CSASYEYQPQHF
many	TRBV4-1	14	NA	TRBJ2-7	CASSPGIGTYEQYF
few	TRBV24-1	14	NA	TRBJ2-1	CATTPPVSYNEQFF
NA	TRBV7-6	12	NA	TRBJ2-1	CASSKQGGEQFF
few	TRBV4-3	14	NA	TRBJ1-1	CASSQTTENTEAFF
few	TRBV7-2	12	NA	TRBJ2-4	CASSDSLNIQYF
many	TRBV20-1	14	NA	TRBJ2-3	CSARIHWGLDTQYF
NA	TRBV15	16	TRBD1	TRBJ1-1	CATSREAGGSNTEAFF
few	TRBV3-1	16	TRBD2	TRBJ2-3	CASSQGIAGGADTQYF
few	TRBV12-3/TRBV12-4	15	NA	TRBJ1-6	CASSPGDKPLSPLHF
few	TRBV5-6	12	NA	TRBJ2-5	CASSSEQGTQYF
few	TRBV11-2	13	TRBD2	TRBJ2-1	CASSFSREGEQFF
few	TRBV10-2	14	NA	TRBJ2-2	CASSSGVDTGELFF
many	TRBV6-2/TRBV6-3	13	NA	TRBJ1-5	CASGRATNQPQHF
many	TRBV29-1	13	TRBD1	TRBJ1-5	CSVETGGGQPQHF
NA	TRBV20-1	14	TRBD2	TRBJ2-3	CSARHSGRTDTQYF
NA	TRBV28	15	NA	TRBJ2-5	CASSTRQSLQDTQYF
NA	TRBV20-1	13	NA	TRBJ2-7	CGALGQLEYEQYF
many	TRBV6-5	13	NA	TRBJ2-5	CASSYQDKETQYF
few	TRBV19	15	NA	TRBJ2-6	CASSVDFSGANVLTF
few	TRBV20-1	16	TRBD2	TRBJ2-1	CSARGLAGSSYNEQFF
many	TRBV12-3/TRBV12-4	14	NA	TRBJ2-3	CASSRSDGTDTQYF
many	TRBV18	14	TRBD1	TRBJ1-1	CASSKGTVNTEAFF
NA	TRBV7-9	12	TRBD1	TRBJ1-1	CASKGTGTEAFF
NA	TRBV20-1	13	NA	TRBJ2-3	CSASGINTDTQYF
few	TRBV29-1	14	NA	TRBJ1-6	CSARGGGPNSPLHF
few	TRBV5-6	16	NA	TRBJ2-3	CASSWGTGQYTDTQYF
NA	TRBV20-1	14	NA	TRBJ2-1	CSARARRWYNEQFF
NA	TRBV12-3/TRBV12-4	16	TRBD2	TRBJ2-3	CASSSAGTRGSDTQYF
NA	TRBV27	13	NA	TRBJ1-1	CASKLSADTEAFF
few	TRBV27	13	NA	TRBJ2-3	CASSFRATDTQYF
many	TRBV4-3	14	TRBD1	TRBJ1-2	CASSPGQGPYGYTF
NA	TRBV2	14	TRBD2	TRBJ2-7	CASSTQGLAGEQYF
NA	TRBV20-1	13	TRBD1	TRBJ1-1	CSAPRQGWTEAFF